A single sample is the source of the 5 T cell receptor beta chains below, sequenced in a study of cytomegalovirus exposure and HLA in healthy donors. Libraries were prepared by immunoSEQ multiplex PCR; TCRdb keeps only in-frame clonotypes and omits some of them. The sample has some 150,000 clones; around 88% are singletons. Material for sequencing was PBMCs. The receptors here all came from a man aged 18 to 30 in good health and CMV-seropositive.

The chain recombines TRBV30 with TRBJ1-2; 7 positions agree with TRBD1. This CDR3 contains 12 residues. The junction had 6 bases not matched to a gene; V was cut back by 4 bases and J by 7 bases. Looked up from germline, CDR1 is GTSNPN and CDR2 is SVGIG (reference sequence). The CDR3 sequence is CAWKTGRSGYTF. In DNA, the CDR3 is TGTGCCTGGAAGACAGGGAGGAGTGGCTACACCTTC.

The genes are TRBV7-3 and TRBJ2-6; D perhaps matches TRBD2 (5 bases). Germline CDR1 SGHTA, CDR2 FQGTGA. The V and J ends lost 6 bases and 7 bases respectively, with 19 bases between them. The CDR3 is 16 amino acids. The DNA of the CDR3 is TGTGCCAGCAGTCTTGGCGGGCCGCCAGGAGCCAACGTCCTGACTTTC. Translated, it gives CASSLGGPPGANVLTF.

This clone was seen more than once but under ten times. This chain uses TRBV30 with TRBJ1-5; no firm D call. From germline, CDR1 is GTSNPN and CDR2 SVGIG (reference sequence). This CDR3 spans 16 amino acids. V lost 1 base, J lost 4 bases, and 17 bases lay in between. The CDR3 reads CAWSGGRASGNQPQHF. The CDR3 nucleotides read TGTGCCTGGAGTGGCGGGAGGGCTAGCGGGAATCAGCCCCAGCATTTT.

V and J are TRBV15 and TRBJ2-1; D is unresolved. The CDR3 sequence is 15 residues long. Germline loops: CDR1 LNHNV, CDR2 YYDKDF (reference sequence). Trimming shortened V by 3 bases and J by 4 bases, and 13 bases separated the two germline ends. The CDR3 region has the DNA TGTGCCACCAGCAGGACGACAAACTCTTACAATGAGCAGTTCTTC. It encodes CATSRTTNSYNEQFF.

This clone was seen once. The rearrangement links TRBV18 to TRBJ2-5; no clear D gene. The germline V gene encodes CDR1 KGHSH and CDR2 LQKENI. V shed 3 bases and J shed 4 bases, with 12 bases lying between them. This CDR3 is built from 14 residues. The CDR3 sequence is CASSPFSSGETQYF. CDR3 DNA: TGTGCCAGCTCACCCTTCTCGTCCGGAGAGACCCAGTACTTC.